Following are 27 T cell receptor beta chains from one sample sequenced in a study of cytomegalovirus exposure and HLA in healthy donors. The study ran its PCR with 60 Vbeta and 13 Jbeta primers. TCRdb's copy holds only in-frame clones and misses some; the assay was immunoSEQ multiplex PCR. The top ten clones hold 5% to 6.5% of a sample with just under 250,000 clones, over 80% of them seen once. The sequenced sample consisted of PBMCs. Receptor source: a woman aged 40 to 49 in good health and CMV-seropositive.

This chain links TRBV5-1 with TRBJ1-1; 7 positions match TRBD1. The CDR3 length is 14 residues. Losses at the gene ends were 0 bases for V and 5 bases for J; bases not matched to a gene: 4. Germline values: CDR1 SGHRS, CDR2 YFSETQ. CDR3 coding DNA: TGCGCCAGCAGCTTGGCCGAACAGGGGACTGAAGCTTTCTTT. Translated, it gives CASSLAEQGTEAFF. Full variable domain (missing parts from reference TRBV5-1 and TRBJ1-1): KAGVTQTPRYLIKTRGQQVTLSCSPISGHRSVSWYQQTPGQGLQFLFEYFSETQRNKGNFPGRFSGRQFSNSRSEMNVSTLELGDSALYLCASSLAEQGTEAFFGQGTRLTVV.

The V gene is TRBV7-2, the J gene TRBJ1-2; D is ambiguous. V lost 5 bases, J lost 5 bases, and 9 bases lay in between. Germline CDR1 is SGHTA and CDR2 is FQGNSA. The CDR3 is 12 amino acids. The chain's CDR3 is CASSPRDYGYTF. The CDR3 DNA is TGTGCCAGCAGCCCCCGGGATTATGGCTACACCTTC.

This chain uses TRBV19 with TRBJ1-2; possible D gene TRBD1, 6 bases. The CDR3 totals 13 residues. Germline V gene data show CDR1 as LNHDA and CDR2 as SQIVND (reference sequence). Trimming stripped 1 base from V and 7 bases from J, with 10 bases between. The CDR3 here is CASSIAAGAGYTF. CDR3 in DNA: TGTGCCAGTAGTATAGCCGCGGGGGCTGGCTACACCTTC.

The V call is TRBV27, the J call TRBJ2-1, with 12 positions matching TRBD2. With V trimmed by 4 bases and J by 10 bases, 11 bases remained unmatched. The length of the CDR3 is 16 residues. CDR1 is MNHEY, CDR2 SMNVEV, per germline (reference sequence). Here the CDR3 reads CASSSRLAGGRGEQFF. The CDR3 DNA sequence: TGTGCCAGCAGTTCCAGGCTAGCGGGGGGGCGGGGGGAGCAGTTCTTC.

The CDR3 DNA reads TGTGCCAGCAGCGTAGCTGGGGCGCTCTCCTACAATGAGCAGTTCTTC. It yields the protein CASSVAGALSYNEQFF. The rearrangement uses TRBV9 and TRBJ2-1; D might be TRBD1 (5 bases). In germline, CDR1 is SGDLS, CDR2 YYNGEE. Trimming cost V 0 bases and J 0 bases, with 10 bases left between them. There are 16 residues in the CDR3. The whole variable domain, remainder taken from reference TRBV9 and TRBJ2-1, is DSGVTQTPKHLITATGQRVTLRCSPRSGDLSVYWYQQSLDQGLQFLIQYYNGEERAKGNILERFSAQQFPDLHSELNLSSLELGDSALYFCASSVAGALSYNEQFFGPGTRLTVL.

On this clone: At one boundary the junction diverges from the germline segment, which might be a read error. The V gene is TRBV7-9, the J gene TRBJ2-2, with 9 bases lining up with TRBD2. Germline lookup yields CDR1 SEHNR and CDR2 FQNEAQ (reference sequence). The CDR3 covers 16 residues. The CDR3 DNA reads TGTTCCAGCAGCTTAGGACTAGCGAGGAACACCGGGGAGCTGTTTTTT. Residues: CSSSLGLARNTGELFF.

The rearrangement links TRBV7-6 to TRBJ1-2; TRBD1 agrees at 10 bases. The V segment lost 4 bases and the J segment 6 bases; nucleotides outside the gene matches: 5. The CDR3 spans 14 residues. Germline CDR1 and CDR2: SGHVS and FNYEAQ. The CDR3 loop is CASSSGTGEDGYTF. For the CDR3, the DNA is TGTGCCAGCAGCTCTGGGACAGGGGAAGATGGCTACACCTTC.

CDR3 loop: CSVESGDESYEQYF. Here the CDR3 DNA reads TGCAGCGTTGAGTCTGGAGATGAGTCCTACGAGCAGTACTTC. This chain links TRBV29-1 with TRBJ2-7; unclear D gene. Germline lookup yields CDR1 SQVTM and CDR2 ANQGSEA. CDR3 length: 14 amino acids. V was shortened by 3 bases and J by 1 base, with 13 bases between the two germline ends.

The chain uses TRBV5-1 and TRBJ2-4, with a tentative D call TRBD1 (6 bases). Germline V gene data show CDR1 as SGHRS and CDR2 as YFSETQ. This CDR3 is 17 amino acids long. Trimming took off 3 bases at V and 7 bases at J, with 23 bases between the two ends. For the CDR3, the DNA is TGCGCCAGCAGCTACTCTCCGGCCAGGGGTTTTAAGAACATTCAGTACTTC. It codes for CASSYSPARGFKNIQYF.

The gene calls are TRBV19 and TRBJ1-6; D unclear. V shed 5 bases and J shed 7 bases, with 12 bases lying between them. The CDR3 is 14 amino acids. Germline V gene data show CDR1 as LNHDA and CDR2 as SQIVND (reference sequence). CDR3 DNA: TGTGCCAGTAGTGTGTCGGGTAACAATTCACCCCTCCACTTT. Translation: CASSVSGNNSPLHF. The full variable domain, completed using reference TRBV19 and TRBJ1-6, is DGGITQSPKYLFRKEGQNVTLSCEQNLNHDAMYWYRQDPGQGLRLIYYSQIVNDFQKGDIAEGYSVSREKKESFPLTVTSAQKNPTAFYLCASSVSGNNSPLHFGNGTRLTVT.

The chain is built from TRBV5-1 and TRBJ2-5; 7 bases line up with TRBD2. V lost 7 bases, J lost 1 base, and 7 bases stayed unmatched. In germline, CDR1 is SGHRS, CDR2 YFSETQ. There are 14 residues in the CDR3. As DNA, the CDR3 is TGCGCCAGCGGAGGGCGGGGGACCCAAGAGACCCAGTACTTC. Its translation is CASGGRGTQETQYF.

In DNA, the CDR3 is TGTGCCAGCAGTGAAGCATGGGCGCGATCTAATGAAAAACTGTTTTTT. Its translation is CASSEAWARSNEKLFF. The V and J genes are TRBV6-1 and TRBJ1-4, with D uncertain. V was cut by 0 bases and J by 3 bases, with 11 bases left in between. In germline, CDR1 is MNHNS, CDR2 SASEGT. There are 16 residues in the CDR3.

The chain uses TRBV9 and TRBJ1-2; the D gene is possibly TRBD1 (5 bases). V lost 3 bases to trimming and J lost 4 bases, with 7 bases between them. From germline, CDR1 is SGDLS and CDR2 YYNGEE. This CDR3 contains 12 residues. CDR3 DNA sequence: TGTGCCAGCAGCGACAGGCTCTATGGCTACACCTTC. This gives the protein CASSDRLYGYTF.

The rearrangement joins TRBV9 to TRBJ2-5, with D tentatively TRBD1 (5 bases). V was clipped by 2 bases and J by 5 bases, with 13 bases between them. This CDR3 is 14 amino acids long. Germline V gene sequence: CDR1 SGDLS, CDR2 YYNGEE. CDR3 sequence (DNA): TGTGCCAGCAGCGTGATGGGCAGGGTGGAGACCCAGTACTTC. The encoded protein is CASSVMGRVETQYF. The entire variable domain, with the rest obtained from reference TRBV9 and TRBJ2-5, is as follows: DSGVTQTPKHLITATGQRVTLRCSPRSGDLSVYWYQQSLDQGLQFLIQYYNGEERAKGNILERFSAQQFPDLHSELNLSSLELGDSALYFCASSVMGRVETQYFGPGTRLLVL.

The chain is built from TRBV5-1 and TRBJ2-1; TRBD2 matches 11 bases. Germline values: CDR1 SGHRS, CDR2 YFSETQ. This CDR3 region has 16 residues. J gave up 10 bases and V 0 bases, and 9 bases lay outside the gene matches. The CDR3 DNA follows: TGCGCCAGCAGCTTGGTTCTAGCGGGGGGACCGGCGGAGCAGTTCTTC. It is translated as CASSLVLAGGPAEQFF.

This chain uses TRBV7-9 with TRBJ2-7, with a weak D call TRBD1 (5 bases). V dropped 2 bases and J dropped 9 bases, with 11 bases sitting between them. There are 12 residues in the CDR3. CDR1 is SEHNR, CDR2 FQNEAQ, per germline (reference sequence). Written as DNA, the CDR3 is TGTGCCAGCAGCTTATCGACCGACAGGCAGTACTTC. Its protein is CASSLSTDRQYF.

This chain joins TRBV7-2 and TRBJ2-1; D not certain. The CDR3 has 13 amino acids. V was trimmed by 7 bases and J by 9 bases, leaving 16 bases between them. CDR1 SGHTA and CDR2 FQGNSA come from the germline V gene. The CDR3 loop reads CASNPLRALEQFF. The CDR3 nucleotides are TGTGCCAGCAATCCCCTAAGAGCGCTTGAGCAGTTCTTC.

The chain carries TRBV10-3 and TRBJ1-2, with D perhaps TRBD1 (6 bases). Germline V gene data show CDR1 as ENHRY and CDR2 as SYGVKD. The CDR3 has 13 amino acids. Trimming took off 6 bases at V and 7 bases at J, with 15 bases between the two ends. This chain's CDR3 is CAIRTQGGGGYTF. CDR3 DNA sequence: TGTGCCATCAGAACACAGGGAGGGGGTGGCTACACCTTC.

CDR3 coding DNA: TGCGCCAGCAGGTTTACAGCCGACACAGATACGCAGTATTTT. Translating it yields CASRFTADTDTQYF. The chain uses TRBV5-1 and TRBJ2-3, with no clear D. Germline CDR1 SGHRS, CDR2 YFSETQ. Trimming took off 5 bases at V and 2 bases at J, with 12 bases between the two ends. The CDR3 length is 14 residues.

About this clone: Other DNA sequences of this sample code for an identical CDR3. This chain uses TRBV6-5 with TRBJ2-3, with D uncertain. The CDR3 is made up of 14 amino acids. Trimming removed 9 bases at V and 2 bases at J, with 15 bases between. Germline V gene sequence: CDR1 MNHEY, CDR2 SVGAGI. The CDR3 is CASSYGGSTDTQYF. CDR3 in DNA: TGTGCCAGTTCGTACGGCGGTTCCACAGATACGCAGTATTTT.

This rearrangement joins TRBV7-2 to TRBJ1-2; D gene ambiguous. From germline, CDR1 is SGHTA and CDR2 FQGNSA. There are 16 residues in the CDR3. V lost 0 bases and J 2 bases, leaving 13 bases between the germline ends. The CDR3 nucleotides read TGTGCCAGCAGCTTAGCGCTTGCGGCGGCCAACTATGGCTACACCTTC. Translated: CASSLALAAANYGYTF.

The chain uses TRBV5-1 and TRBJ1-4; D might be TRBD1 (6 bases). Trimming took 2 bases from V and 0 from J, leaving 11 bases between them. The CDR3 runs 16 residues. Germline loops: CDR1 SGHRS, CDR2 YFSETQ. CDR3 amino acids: CASSFFAGATNEKLFF. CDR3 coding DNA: TGCGCCAGCAGCTTTTTCGCAGGGGCAACTAATGAAAAACTGTTTTTT.

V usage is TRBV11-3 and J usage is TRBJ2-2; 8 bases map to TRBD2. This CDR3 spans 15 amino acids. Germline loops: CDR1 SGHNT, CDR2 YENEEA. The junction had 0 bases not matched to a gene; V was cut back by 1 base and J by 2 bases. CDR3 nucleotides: TGTGCCAGCAGCTTAGTAGCGGGAAACACCGGGGAGCTGTTTTTT. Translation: CASSLVAGNTGELFF.

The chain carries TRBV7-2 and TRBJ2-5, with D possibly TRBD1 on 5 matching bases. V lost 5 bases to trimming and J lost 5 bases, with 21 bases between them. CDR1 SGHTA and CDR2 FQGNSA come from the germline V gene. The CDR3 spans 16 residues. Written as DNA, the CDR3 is TGTGCCAGCAGCCCATACCAGACGCAGCCAGGGGAGACCCAGTACTTC. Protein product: CASSPYQTQPGETQYF.

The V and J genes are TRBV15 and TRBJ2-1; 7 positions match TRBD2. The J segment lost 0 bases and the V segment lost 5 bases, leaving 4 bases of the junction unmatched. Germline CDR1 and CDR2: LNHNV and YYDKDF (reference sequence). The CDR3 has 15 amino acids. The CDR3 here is CATSPRTSSYNEQFF. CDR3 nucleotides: TGTGCCACCAGCCCCCGGACTAGCTCCTACAATGAGCAGTTCTTC.

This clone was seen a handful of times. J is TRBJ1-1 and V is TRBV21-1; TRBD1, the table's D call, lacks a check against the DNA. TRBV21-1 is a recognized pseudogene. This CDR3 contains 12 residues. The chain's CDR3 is CASTSRDTEAFF. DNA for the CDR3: TGTGCCAGCACCTCCAGGGACACTGAAGCTTTCTTT.

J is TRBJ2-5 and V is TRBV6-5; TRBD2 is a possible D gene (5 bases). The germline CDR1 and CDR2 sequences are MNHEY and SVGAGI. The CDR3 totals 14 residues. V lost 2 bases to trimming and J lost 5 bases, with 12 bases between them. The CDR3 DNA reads TGTGCCAGCAGTTACGATACTAGTTTGGAGACCCAGTACTTC. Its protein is CASSYDTSLETQYF.